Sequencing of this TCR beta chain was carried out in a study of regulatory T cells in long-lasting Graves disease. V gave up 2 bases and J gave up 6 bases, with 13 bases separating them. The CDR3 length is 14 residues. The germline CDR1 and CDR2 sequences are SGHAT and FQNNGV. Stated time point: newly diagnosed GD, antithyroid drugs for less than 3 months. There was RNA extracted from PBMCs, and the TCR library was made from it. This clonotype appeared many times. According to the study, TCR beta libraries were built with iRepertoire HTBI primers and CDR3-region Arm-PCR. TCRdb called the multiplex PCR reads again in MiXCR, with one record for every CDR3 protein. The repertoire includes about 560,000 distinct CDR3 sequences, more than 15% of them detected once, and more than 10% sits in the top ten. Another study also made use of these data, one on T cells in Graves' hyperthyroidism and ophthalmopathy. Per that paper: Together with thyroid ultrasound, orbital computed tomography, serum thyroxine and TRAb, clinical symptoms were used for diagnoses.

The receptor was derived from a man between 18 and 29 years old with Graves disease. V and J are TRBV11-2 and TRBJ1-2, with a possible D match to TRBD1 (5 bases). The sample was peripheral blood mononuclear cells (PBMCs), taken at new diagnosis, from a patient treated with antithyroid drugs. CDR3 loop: CASSLRSRADGYTF. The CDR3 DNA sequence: TGTGCCAGCAGCTTAAGGTCCAGGGCCGATGGCTACACCTTC.